This TCR beta chain stems from a study of OX40 agonist ivuxolimab in advanced cancers. Findings of the study overall: Patients who responded partially at 0.1-3.0 mg/kg showed clonal expansion ranking among the lowest.

This clone was counted a single time. The antigen is undetermined. Patients with autoimmune history or systemic immunosuppression were excluded. The data were produced by immunoSEQ multiplex PCR, yet TCRdb's version contains in-frame clones alone and is incomplete. This sample has over 35,000 clones, with 89% found just once. With V trimmed by 10 bases and J by 1 base, 7 bases remained unmatched. In germline, CDR1 is MDHEN, CDR2 SYDVKM. There are 13 residues in the CDR3. The receptor was isolated from an adult with an advanced solid tumor such as melanoma, head and neck, liver or kidney cancer. This chain links TRBV28 with TRBJ2-7; 7 bases match TRBD2. Sequencing used CD4+ or CD8+ T cells sorted from blood, obtained in a trial of the OX40 agonist ivuxolimab. The CDR3 DNA reads TGTGCCATCGCTCCGGGGGGATCCTACGAGCAGTACTTC. Encoded protein: CAIAPGGSYEQYF.